The text below deals with one TCR beta chain. Antigen specificity is unknown. This entry belongs to a study of beta chain features in type 1 diabetes. Study at large: Across all samples, fewer than 140 million sorted cells were examined.

Every bit of the isolated RNA underwent reverse transcription, so sequencing read expressed TCRB transcripts. Assay: immunoSEQ multiplex PCR; the TCRdb copy retains only in-frame clones and omits some. The sample lists about 59,000 clones; about 61% were seen once. The study, taken as a whole, reports: Although PCR might favor shorter templates, it would do so equally in patients and controls. Healthy donors had naive, central memory and Treg TCRB repertoires that appeared less similar than those seen among patients. No resolution was reached here on whether HLA type influences TCRB rearrangement.

The CDR3 loop spans 15 amino acids. Trimming took 0 bases from V and 4 from J, leaving 13 bases between them. The germline V gene encodes CDR1 SGHRS and CDR2 YFSETQ. The chain uses TRBV5-1 and TRBJ1-2, with D possibly being TRBD1 (5 bases). The specimen was Tregs from blood. This TCR was sampled from a woman aged 18-29 years in good health. The CDR3 spells CASSLEGSLGYGYTF. The DNA of the CDR3 is TGCGCCAGCAGCTTGGAGGGGTCTTTGGGCTATGGCTACACCTTC.